This T cell receptor (beta chain) came from a study of blood T cell repertoires in COVID-19. Study background: Material from acute and convalescent COVID-19 was sourced from the United States, Italy and Spain.

The assay was immunoSEQ multiplex PCR, and TCRdb's table has in-frame clones only and misses some. This table has 150,000 to 190,000 clones, 76% appearing once. This CDR3 comprises 18 residues. In germline, CDR1 is SGHDN, CDR2 FVKESK. The junction had 11 bases not matched to a gene; V was cut back by 1 base and J by 6 bases. Sequencing input: peripheral blood. The TCR sequence derives from a woman older than 75 with acute or convalescent COVID-19. The chain uses TRBV14 and TRBJ2-1, with TRBD2 matching 11 bases. The CDR3 DNA follows: TGTGCCAGCAGCCAAGCGTATCGACTAGCGGGATCTGCCAATGAGCAGTTCTTC. Residues: CASSQAYRLAGSANEQFF.